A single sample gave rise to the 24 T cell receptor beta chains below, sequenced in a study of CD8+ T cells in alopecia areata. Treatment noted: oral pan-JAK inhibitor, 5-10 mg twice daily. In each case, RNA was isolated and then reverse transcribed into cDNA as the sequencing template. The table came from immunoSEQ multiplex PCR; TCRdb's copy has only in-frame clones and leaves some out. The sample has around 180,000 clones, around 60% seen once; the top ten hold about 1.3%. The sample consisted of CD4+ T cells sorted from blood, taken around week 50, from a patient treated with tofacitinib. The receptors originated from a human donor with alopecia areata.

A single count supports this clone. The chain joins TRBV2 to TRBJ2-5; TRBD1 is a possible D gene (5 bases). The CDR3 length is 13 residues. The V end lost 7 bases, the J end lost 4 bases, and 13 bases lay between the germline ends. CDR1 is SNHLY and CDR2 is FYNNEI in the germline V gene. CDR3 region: CASKGVKGETQYF. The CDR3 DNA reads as TGTGCCAGCAAAGGGGTGAAGGGAGAGACCCAGTACTTC.

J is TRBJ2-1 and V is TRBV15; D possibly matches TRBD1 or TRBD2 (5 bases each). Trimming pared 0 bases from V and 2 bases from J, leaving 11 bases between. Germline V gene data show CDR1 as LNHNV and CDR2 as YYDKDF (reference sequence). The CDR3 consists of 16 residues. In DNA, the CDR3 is TGTGCCACCAGCAGAGATTTGAGGGGTACCTACAATGAGCAGTTCTTC. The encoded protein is CATSRDLRGTYNEQFF.

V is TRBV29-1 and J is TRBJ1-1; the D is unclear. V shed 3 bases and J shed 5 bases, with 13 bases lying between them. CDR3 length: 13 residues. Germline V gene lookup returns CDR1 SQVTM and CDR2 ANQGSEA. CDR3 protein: CSVDKGVRTEAFF. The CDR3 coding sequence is TGCAGCGTTGATAAGGGAGTGAGGACTGAAGCTTTCTTT.

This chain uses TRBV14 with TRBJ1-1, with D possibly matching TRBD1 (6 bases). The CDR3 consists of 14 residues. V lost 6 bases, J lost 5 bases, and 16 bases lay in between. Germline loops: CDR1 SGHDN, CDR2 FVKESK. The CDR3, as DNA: TGTGCCAGCAGGCCGACAGGCCGAGGGACTGAAGCTTTCTTT. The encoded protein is CASRPTGRGTEAFF. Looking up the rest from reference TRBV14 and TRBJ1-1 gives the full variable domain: EAGVTQFPSHSVIEKGQTVTLRCDPISGHDNLYWYRRVMGKEIKFLLHFVKESKQDESGMPNNRFLAERTGGTYSTLKVQPAELEDSGVYFCASRPTGRGTEAFFGQGTRLTVV.

CDR3 in DNA: TGTGCCAGCGGGGGGGGACGCTACGAGCAGTACTTC. Translated, it gives CASGGGRYEQYF. The chain carries TRBV27 and TRBJ2-7; 7 positions match TRBD2. J was trimmed by 3 bases and V by 8 bases; bases with no gene match: 4. Germline lookup yields CDR1 MNHEY and CDR2 SMNVEV (reference sequence). There are 12 residues in the CDR3.

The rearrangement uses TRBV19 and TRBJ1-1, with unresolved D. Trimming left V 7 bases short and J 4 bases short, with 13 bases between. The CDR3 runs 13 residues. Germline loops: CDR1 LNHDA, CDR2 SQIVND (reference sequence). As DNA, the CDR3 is TGTGCCAGTATGGAGGGTTCGGGCACTGAAGCTTTCTTT. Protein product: CASMEGSGTEAFF.

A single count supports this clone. Here the CDR3 DNA reads TGTGCCTGGAGTGTACTGACCGGAGGCGGGGAGCTGTTTTTT. This gives the protein CAWSVLTGGGELFF. V usage is TRBV30 and J usage is TRBJ2-2, with D maybe TRBD2 (5 bases). Deletions cut 0 bases from V and 7 bases from J, with 12 bases between. The germline V gene has CDR1 GTSNPN and CDR2 SVGIG (reference sequence). The CDR3 length is 14 residues.

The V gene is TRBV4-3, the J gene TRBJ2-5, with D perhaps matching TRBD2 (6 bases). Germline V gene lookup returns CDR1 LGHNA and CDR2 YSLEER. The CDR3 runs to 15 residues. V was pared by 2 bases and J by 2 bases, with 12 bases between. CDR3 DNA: TGCGCCAGCAGCCAACGGATTGGGACTCAAGAGACCCAGTACTTC. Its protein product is CASSQRIGTQETQYF.

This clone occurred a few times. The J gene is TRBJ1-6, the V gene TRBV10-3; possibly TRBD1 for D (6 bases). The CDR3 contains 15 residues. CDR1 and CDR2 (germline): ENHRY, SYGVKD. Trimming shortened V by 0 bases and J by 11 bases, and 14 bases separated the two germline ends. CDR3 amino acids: CAISESRGQAAPLHF. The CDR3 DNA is TGTGCCATCAGTGAGTCCAGGGGACAAGCAGCACCCCTCCACTTT.

DNA for the CDR3: TGTGCCAGCACTATAAGGGGCGCAGGGGCCAACGTCCTGACTTTC. This translates into CASTIRGAGANVLTF. The chain combines TRBV7-2 with TRBJ2-6, with D maybe TRBD1 (5 bases). Germline V gene lookup returns CDR1 SGHTA and CDR2 FQGNSA. This CDR3 region has 15 residues. With 7 bases removed from V and 4 bases from J, the gap between germline ends came to 14 bases. The variable domain in full, with the rest retrieved from reference TRBV7-2 and TRBJ2-6, is GAGVSQSPSNKVTEKGKDVELRCDPISGHTALYWYRQSLGQGLEFLIYFQGNSAPDKSGLPSDRFSAERTGGSVSTLTIQRTQQEDSAVYLCASTIRGAGANVLTFGAGSRLTVL.

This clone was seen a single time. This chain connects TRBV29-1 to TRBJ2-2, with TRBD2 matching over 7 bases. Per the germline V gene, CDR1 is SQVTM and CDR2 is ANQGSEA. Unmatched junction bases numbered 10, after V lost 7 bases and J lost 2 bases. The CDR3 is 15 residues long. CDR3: CSARGEQTNTGELFF. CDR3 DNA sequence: TGCAGCGCACGGGGGGAACAAACTAACACCGGGGAGCTGTTTTTT.

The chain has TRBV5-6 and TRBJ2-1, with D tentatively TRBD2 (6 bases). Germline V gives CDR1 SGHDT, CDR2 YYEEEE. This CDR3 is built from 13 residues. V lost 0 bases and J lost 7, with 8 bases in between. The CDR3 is CASSLVRGNEQFF. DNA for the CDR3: TGTGCCAGCAGCTTGGTTCGGGGGAATGAGCAGTTCTTC.

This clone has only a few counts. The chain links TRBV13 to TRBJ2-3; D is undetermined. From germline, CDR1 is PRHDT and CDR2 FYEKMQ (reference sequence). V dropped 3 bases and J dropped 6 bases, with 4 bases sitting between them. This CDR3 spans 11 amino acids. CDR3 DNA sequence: TGTGCCAGCAGCTTCGGCGATACGCAGTATTTT. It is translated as CASSFGDTQYF. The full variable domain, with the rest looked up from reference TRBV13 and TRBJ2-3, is AAGVIQSPRHLIKEKRETATLKCYPIPRHDTVYWYQQGPGQDPQFLISFYEKMQSDKGSIPDRFSAQQFSDYHSELNMSSLELGDSALYFCASSFGDTQYFGPGTRLTVL.

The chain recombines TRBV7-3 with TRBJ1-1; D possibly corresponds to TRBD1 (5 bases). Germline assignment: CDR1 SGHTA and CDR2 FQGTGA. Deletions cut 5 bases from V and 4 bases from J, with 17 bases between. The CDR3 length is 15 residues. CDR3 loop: CASSPTRDSGTEAFF. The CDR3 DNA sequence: TGTGCCAGCAGCCCAACCCGGGACTCGGGCACTGAAGCTTTCTTT.

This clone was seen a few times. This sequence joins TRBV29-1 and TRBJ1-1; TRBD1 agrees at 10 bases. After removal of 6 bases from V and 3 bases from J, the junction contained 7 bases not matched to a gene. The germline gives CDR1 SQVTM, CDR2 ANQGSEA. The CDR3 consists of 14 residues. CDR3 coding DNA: TGCAGCGTAAGGACAGGGGGATTGGACACTGAAGCTTTCTTT. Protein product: CSVRTGGLDTEAFF.

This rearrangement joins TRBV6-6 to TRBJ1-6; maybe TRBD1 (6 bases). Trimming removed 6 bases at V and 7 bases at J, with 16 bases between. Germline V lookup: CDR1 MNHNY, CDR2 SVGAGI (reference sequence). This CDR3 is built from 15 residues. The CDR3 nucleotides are TGTGCCAGCAGCCTCAACAGGGTCGGCAATTCACCCCTCCACTTT. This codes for CASSLNRVGNSPLHF.

CDR3: CASSYGAPMGEAFF. CDR3 sequence (DNA): TGTGCCAGCAGTTACGGGGCTCCTATGGGTGAAGCTTTCTTT. The rearrangement links TRBV2 to TRBJ1-1; possible D gene TRBD1, 5 bases. The CDR3 loop spans 14 amino acids. Trimming left V 5 bases short and J 7 bases short, with 17 bases between. Germline CDR1 reads SNHLY; CDR2 reads FYNNEI.

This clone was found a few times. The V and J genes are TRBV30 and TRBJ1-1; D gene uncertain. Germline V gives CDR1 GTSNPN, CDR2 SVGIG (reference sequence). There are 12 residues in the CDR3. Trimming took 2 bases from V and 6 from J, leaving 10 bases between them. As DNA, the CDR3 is TGTGCCTGGAGTAAACGGGGATCTGAAGCTTTCTTT. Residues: CAWSKRGSEAFF.

The CDR3 DNA reads TGTGCCAGCAGCCTCCGGGACAGTTTCTACAATGAGCAGTTCTTC. As protein: CASSLRDSFYNEQFF. The rearrangement uses TRBV11-3 and TRBJ2-1; 7 bases map to TRBD1. The V and J ends lost 5 bases and 3 bases, in that order; junction bases with no gene match: 7. This CDR3 is built from 15 residues. Germline V gene lookup returns CDR1 SGHNT and CDR2 YENEEA.

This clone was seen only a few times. As DNA, the CDR3 is TGTGCCAGTAGAGAGTGGGTGAACACTGAAGCTTTCTTT. It yields the protein CASREWVNTEAFF. This chain connects TRBV19 to TRBJ1-1; D is ambiguous. V shed 6 bases and J shed 0 bases, with 8 bases lying between them. Germline V gives CDR1 LNHDA, CDR2 SQIVND (reference sequence). The CDR3 runs 13 residues.

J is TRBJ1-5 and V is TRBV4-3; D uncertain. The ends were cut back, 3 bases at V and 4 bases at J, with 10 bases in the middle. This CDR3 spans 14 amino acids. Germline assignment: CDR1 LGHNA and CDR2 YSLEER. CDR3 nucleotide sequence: TGCGCCAGCAGCCAGGGGTACAGAAATCAGCCCCAGCATTTT. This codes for CASSQGYRNQPQHF.

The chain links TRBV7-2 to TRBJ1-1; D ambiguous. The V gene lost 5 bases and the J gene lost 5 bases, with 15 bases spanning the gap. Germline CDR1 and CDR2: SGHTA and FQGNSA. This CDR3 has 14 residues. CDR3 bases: TGTGCCAGCAGCGCCCAACCCATGGGGACTGAAGCTTTCTTT. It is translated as CASSAQPMGTEAFF.

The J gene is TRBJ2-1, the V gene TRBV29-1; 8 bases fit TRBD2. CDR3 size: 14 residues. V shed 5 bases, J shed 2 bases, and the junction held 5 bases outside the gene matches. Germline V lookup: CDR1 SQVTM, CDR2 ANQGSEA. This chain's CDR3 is CSVQRGPTYNEQFF. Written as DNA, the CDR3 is TGCAGCGTTCAGCGGGGGCCTACCTACAATGAGCAGTTCTTC.

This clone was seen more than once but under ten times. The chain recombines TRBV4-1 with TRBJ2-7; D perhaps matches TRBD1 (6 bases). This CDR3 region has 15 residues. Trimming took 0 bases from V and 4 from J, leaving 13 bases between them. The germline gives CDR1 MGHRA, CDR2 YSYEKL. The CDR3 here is CASSQDDRTTYEQYF. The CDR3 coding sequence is TGCGCCAGCAGCCAAGACGACAGGACCACTTACGAGCAGTACTTC.